One sample yielded the 12 T cell receptor beta chains listed below, sequenced in a study of blood T cells in healthy people across ages. A sample-barcoded 5' primer and a J-beta primer mix were used in a second PCR of about 7 to 12 cycles. TCRdb analysed the 5' RACE reads with MiXCR anew, one entry per CDR3 protein. The top ten hold 25% to 35% of the sample, which has approximately 830,000 distinct CDR3 sequences, about 62% seen once. The sample was blood. Every receptor here comes from a man between 25 and 39 years old in good health.

The chain carries TRBV4-3 and TRBJ2-7; D might be TRBD1 (6 bases). The CDR3 is 15 residues long. Germline CDR1 and CDR2: LGHNA and YSLEER. Trimming left V 0 bases short and J 5 bases short, with 14 bases between. The CDR3 DNA reads as TGCGCCAGCAGCCAAGATGCTAGGGGGACCCACGAGCAGTACTTC. Residues: CASSQDARGTHEQYF.

The chain uses TRBV9 and TRBJ2-5; 9 positions match TRBD1. CDR3 length: 16 residues. V trimming: 4 bases; J trimming: 5 bases; junction bases outside the gene matches: 12. Germline V gene sequence: CDR1 SGDLS, CDR2 YYNGEE. This CDR3 reads CASSTRTGVYLETQYF. For the CDR3, the DNA is TGTGCCAGCAGCACCCGGACAGGGGTTTACTTGGAGACCCAGTACTTC.

The chain has TRBV20-1 and TRBJ2-7; 7 bases are shared with TRBD2. This CDR3 has 14 amino acids. The ends lost 7 bases at V and 1 base at J; junction bases unmatched: 10. Per germline, CDR1 DFQATT and CDR2 SNEGSKA (reference sequence). CDR3 DNA sequence: TGCAGTGGGGGAGGGGCCACCTCGTCCTACGAGCAGTACTTC. This encodes CSGGGATSSYEQYF.

The chain couples TRBV20-1 to TRBJ2-1, with unresolved D. CDR1 and CDR2 from the germline V gene are DFQATT and SNEGSKA (reference sequence). Between the trimmed V and J ends, which lost 0 bases and 12 bases, there was a span of 12 bases. The CDR3 has 12 amino acids. The CDR3 DNA sequence: TGCAGTGCTAGAGATATCTCGGGTAGGCAGTTCTTC. It specifies CSARDISGRQFF.

The CDR3 coding sequence is TGTGCCAGCAGCCAATCATCCGGGGGGGCTAGAGATACGCAGTATTTT. This encodes CASSQSSGGARDTQYF. The J gene is TRBJ2-3, the V gene TRBV3-1; 8 bases map to TRBD2. Germline V gene data show CDR1 as LGHDT and CDR2 as YNNKEL (reference sequence). The CDR3 totals 16 residues. The ends lost 2 bases at V and 5 bases at J; junction bases unmatched: 9.

This clonotype was observed a few times. V is TRBV21-1 and J is TRBJ2-3; the D call of TRBD2 is as the table states it, not checked on the DNA. TRBV21-1 counts as a pseudogene. CDR3 length: 13 residues. The DNA for the CDR3 is TGTGCCTACTCCGGAGGTTACACAGATACGCAGTATTTT. Protein: CAYSGGYTDTQYF.

This chain joins TRBV20-1 and TRBJ2-5; TRBD2 aligns across 11 bases. J was trimmed by 11 bases and V by 5 bases; bases with no gene match: 10. This CDR3 is built from 13 residues. Germline V gene lookup returns CDR1 DFQATT and CDR2 SNEGSKA (reference sequence). For the CDR3, the DNA is TGCAGTGCTGGGAAGACTAGCGGGGTGGAGCAGTACTTC. This translates into CSAGKTSGVEQYF.

The table lists this clonotype with a count of one. The rearrangement joins TRBV20-1 to TRBJ2-4; D gene uncertain. The J call is doubtful: the DNA matches TRBJ2-7 better. The CDR3 has 16 residues. Germline CDR1 reads DFQATT; CDR2 reads SNEGSKA (reference sequence). This CDR3 is CSARDPPPASPNEQYF. As DNA, the CDR3 is TGCAGTGCTAGAGATCCCCCCCCCGCATCCCCCAACGAGCAGTACTTC.

The chain uses TRBV3-1 and TRBJ2-1, with 9 nucleotides matching TRBD2. With 1 base clipped from V and 8 bases from J, the junction kept 6 bases outside the gene matches. Germline V lookup: CDR1 LGHDT, CDR2 YNNKEL (reference sequence). The CDR3 length is 15 residues. DNA for the CDR3: TGTGCCAGCAGCCAAGTAGCGGGGGCCGTGTATGAGCAGTTCTTC. It translates to CASSQVAGAVYEQFF.

This sequence joins TRBV9 and TRBJ2-7; the D gene is possibly TRBD2 (5 bases). The V gene's germline CDR1 is SGDLS and CDR2 YYNGEE. The CDR3 sequence is 14 residues long. V gave up 6 bases and J gave up 5 bases, with 18 bases separating them. The CDR3 here is CASTPGPRVHEQYF. The CDR3 DNA sequence: TGTGCCAGCACCCCTGGGCCGAGGGTCCACGAGCAGTACTTC.

This chain connects TRBV28 to TRBJ2-4, with D possibly being TRBD1 (6 bases). V lost 3 bases and J lost 8, with 17 bases in between. This CDR3 region has 15 residues. CDR1 and CDR2 from the germline V gene are MDHEN and SYDVKM. The CDR3 loop is CASSFEPTGLDIQYF. The DNA for the CDR3 is TGTGCCAGCAGTTTTGAGCCTACAGGGTTGGACATTCAGTACTTC.

The chain links TRBV20-1 to TRBJ2-1, with D possibly TRBD2 on 6 matching bases. Trimming cost V 1 base and J 2 bases, with 15 bases left between them. CDR1 is DFQATT and CDR2 is SNEGSKA in the germline V gene (reference sequence). CDR3 length equals 16 residues. The CDR3 bases are TGCAGTGCTAGAGTCAGCCGGAGGGGTACCTACAATGAGCAGTTCTTC. Translated: CSARVSRRGTYNEQFF.